These 22 T cell receptor beta chains originate from one sample sequenced in a study of blood T cells in healthy people across ages. Sample-barcoded 5' priming and a J-beta primer mix drove a second PCR of about 7 to 11 cycles. Each CDR3 protein gets one entry after TCRdb re-called the 5' RACE reads with MiXCR. The sample contains some 930,000 distinct CDR3 sequences, about 29% of which appear only once. In addition, the sample was reused for a study of T cells of mothers and their children.

Material: blood. The source is a woman between 40 and 55 years old in good health.

In its sample, this clonotype was seen many times. J is TRBJ2-7 and V is TRBV28; 8 bases match TRBD1. This CDR3 comprises 12 residues. Germline V lookup: CDR1 MDHEN, CDR2 SYDVKM. The V gene end was trimmed by 8 bases and the J gene end by 5 bases; junction bases not matched to a gene: 5. The CDR3: CASQDRDDEQYF. The CDR3 DNA sequence: TGTGCCAGCCAGGACAGGGACGACGAGCAGTACTTC.

Only a few counts were recorded for this clonotype. An end of the junction does not agree with germline; a read error may underlie this. The chain links TRBV7-2 to TRBJ1-4, with D unclear. CDR1 SGHTA and CDR2 FQGNSA come from the germline V gene. The CDR3 length is 14 residues. DNA of the CDR3: TGTGCCGGCAGCTTAGCTGGGGAGAGAGAAAAACTGTTTTTT. This gives the protein CAGSLAGEREKLFF. The full variable domain, its missing parts supplied by reference TRBV7-2 and TRBJ1-4, is GAGVSQSPSNKVTEKGKDVELRCDPISGHTALYWYRQSLGQGLEFLIYFQGNSAPDKSGLPSDRFSAERTGGSVSTLTIQRTQQEDSAVYLCAGSLAGEREKLFFGSGTQLSVL.

There are a few counts of this clonotype. The CDR3 loop reads CASRTGKGQFF. In DNA form, the CDR3 reads TGTGCCAGCAGGACAGGCAAAGGGCAGTTCTTC. The chain links TRBV6-5 to TRBJ2-1; D is perhaps TRBD1 (6 bases). The CDR3 spans 11 residues. CDR1 is MNHEY and CDR2 is SVGAGI in the germline V gene. V lost 6 bases to trimming and J lost 12 bases, with 12 bases between them.

The V gene is TRBV27, the J gene TRBJ1-5; 7 bases fit TRBD1. This CDR3 is 17 amino acids long. The V and J ends lost 1 base and 6 bases, in that order; junction bases with no gene match: 12. Germline V CDR1 and CDR2: MNHEY, SMNVEV (reference sequence). The CDR3 spells CASSLFSQGSLGQPQHF. The CDR3 nucleotides read TGTGCCAGCAGTTTATTCTCACAGGGGAGTTTAGGTCAGCCCCAGCATTTT.

The J gene is TRBJ1-5, the V gene TRBV7-3; the D is unclear. Trimming pared 5 bases from V and 13 bases from J, leaving 12 bases between. The CDR3 sequence is 11 residues long. CDR1 and CDR2 from the germline V gene are SGHTA and FQGTGA. CDR3 amino acids: CASSQTCGQHF. The CDR3 coding sequence is TGTGCCAGCAGCCAGACTTGCGGGCAGCATTTT.

This clonotype was counted only a few times. The chain carries TRBV20-1 and TRBJ2-7, with 7 bases matching TRBD1. There are 13 residues in the CDR3. After removal of 8 bases from V and 0 bases from J, the junction contained 7 bases not matched to a gene. Germline V gives CDR1 DFQATT, CDR2 SNEGSKA (reference sequence). CDR3 sequence reads: CSLDRPSSYEQYF. Written as DNA, the CDR3 is TGCAGTCTGGACAGGCCGAGCTCCTACGAGCAGTACTTC.

This clonotype was counted a few times. In nucleotides, the CDR3 is TGTGCCAGCAGCCCCGAAGGCCGACAGGGGTTCGAGCAGTACTTC. It is translated as CASSPEGRQGFEQYF. This chain joins TRBV5-6 and TRBJ2-5; 8 bases agree with TRBD1. The assigned J gene may be wrong: the sequence end matches TRBJ2-7 better. CDR1 and CDR2 from the germline V gene are SGHDT and YYEEEE. There are 15 residues in the CDR3.

This clonotype was detected only a few times. One end of the junction fails to match germline, which may point to a read error. The chain recombines TRBV12-3 or TRBV12-4 with TRBJ2-5; 10 bases match TRBD2. CDR3 length: 15 amino acids. The CDR3 coding sequence is TGTGCCGGCAGGGCTAGCGGGGGACTACAAGAGACCCAGTACTTC. It is translated as CAGRASGGLQETQYF.

This clonotype was found many times. This rearrangement joins TRBV28 to TRBJ2-7; TRBD1 aligns across 11 bases. Germline-derived CDR1 and CDR2 are MDHEN and SYDVKM. With V trimmed by 6 bases and J by 3 bases, 7 bases remained unmatched. This CDR3 is 15 amino acids long. The CDR3 sequence: CASSAPGTGGYEQYF. The CDR3 nucleotides read TGTGCCAGCAGCGCCCCCGGGACAGGGGGCTACGAGCAGTACTTC.

This clonotype was counted many times. V gene TRBV5-1 combines with J gene TRBJ2-5, with 9 bases fitting TRBD1. Trimming at V came to 2 bases and at J to 2 bases, leaving 7 bases not matched to a gene. Germline V gene data show CDR1 as SGHRS and CDR2 as YFSETQ. The CDR3 extends over 16 amino acids. The CDR3: CASSFRWDREQETQYF. CDR3 DNA sequence: TGCGCCAGCAGCTTCCGGTGGGACAGGGAACAAGAGACCCAGTACTTC. The variable domain in full, with the rest retrieved from reference TRBV5-1 and TRBJ2-5, is KAGVTQTPRYLIKTRGQQVTLSCSPISGHRSVSWYQQTPGQGLQFLFEYFSETQRNKGNFPGRFSGRQFSNSRSEMNVSTLELGDSALYLCASSFRWDREQETQYFGPGTRLLVL.

The rearrangement joins TRBV29-1 to TRBJ2-5; D remains unclear. Germline V lookup: CDR1 SQVTM, CDR2 ANQGSEA. V was cut by 5 bases and J by 11 bases, with 15 bases left in between. CDR3 length equals 11 residues. The CDR3 coding sequence is TGCAGCGTTATGCGGCTCAATGAGCAGTACTTC. Protein: CSVMRLNEQYF. The full variable domain, in which reference TRBV29-1 and TRBJ2-5 provide the parts outside the CDR3, is SAVISQKPSRDICQRGTSLTIQCQVDSQVTMMFWYRQQPGQSLTLIATANQGSEATYESGFVIDKFPISRPNLTFSTLTVSNMSPEDSSIYLCSVMRLNEQYFGPGTRLLVL.

A single count supports this clonotype. The chain links TRBV20-1 to TRBJ2-2, with D perhaps matching TRBD1 or TRBD2 (5 bases each). There are 16 residues in the CDR3. Germline values: CDR1 DFQATT, CDR2 SNEGSKA (reference sequence). Trimming removed 0 bases from V and 0 bases from J, with 11 bases in between. The CDR3 protein is CSARDVGRTNTGELFF. The DNA of the CDR3 is TGCAGTGCTAGAGACGTGGGACGGACGAACACCGGGGAGCTGTTTTTT.

V usage is TRBV20-1 and J usage is TRBJ1-1, with D perhaps matching TRBD1 (5 bases). The CDR3 has 13 amino acids. CDR1 and CDR2 from the germline V gene are DFQATT and SNEGSKA (reference sequence). V was trimmed by 3 bases and J by 5 bases, leaving 13 bases between them. CDR3 residues: CSASRDLGTEAFF. The CDR3 region has the DNA TGCAGTGCTAGCAGGGATCTGGGAACTGAAGCTTTCTTT.

The table lists this clonotype with many counts. The genes are TRBV3-1 and TRBJ1-6; D possibly corresponds to TRBD1 (6 bases). The V end was cut by 3 bases, the J end by 8 bases, with 17 bases between. Germline V gene lookup returns CDR1 LGHDT and CDR2 YNNKEL (reference sequence). The CDR3 is 16 residues long. The CDR3 protein is CASSHSDRGGHSPLHF. The CDR3 nucleotides are TGTGCCAGCAGCCATTCGGACAGAGGAGGCCATTCACCCCTCCACTTT.

Comment on this clonotype: This could be a read error, since a much larger clone is one nucleotide away. V gene TRBV6-1 combines with J gene TRBJ2-4; 7 nucleotides line up with TRBD1. V lost 6 bases to trimming and J lost 15 bases; unmatched junction nucleotides: 17. CDR1 and CDR2 (germline): MNHNS, SASEGT. The CDR3 consists of 14 residues. CDR3 sequence: CASREPGTAELGYF. CDR3 nucleotides: TGTGCCAGCAGGGAACCCGGGACAGCCGAATTAGGGTACTTC.

This clonotype came up many times. The rearrangement joins TRBV29-1 to TRBJ2-5, with D perhaps matching TRBD1 (5 bases). The CDR3 covers 14 residues. CDR1 SQVTM and CDR2 ANQGSEA come from the germline V gene. The V gene lost 5 bases and the J gene lost 1 base, with 14 bases spanning the gap. CDR3 region: CSVSTGRRQETQYF. In DNA form, the CDR3 reads TGCAGCGTTTCTACAGGACGCCGCCAAGAGACCCAGTACTTC.

The chain joins TRBV20-1 to TRBJ2-1, with D perhaps TRBD2 (5 bases). The J call could be wrong; TRBJ2-7 is a better fit for the DNA end. CDR1 is DFQATT, CDR2 SNEGSKA, per germline (reference sequence). The CDR3 has 14 residues. The CDR3 region is CSASLGSSYNEQYF. The CDR3 DNA reads as TGCAGTGCTAGTTTAGGGAGCTCCTACAATGAGCAGTACTTC.

Many counts were recorded for this clonotype. CDR3 region: CSARVSAGGPYNEQFF. CDR3 DNA sequence: TGCAGTGCTAGAGTATCCGCGGGGGGGCCCTACAATGAGCAGTTCTTC. The genes are TRBV20-1 and TRBJ2-1; 9 bases line up with TRBD2. Germline V gene lookup returns CDR1 DFQATT and CDR2 SNEGSKA (reference sequence). V shed 1 base, J shed 2 bases, and the junction held 6 bases outside the gene matches. The CDR3 spans 16 residues.

A few counts support this clonotype. The chain carries TRBV5-1 and TRBJ2-7; D might be TRBD1 (5 bases). Germline V gene data show CDR1 as SGHRS and CDR2 as YFSETQ. Trimming removed 4 bases at V and 1 base at J, with 21 bases between. The CDR3 spans 17 residues. CDR3 amino acids: CASSRADTISFSYEQYF. In nucleotides, the CDR3 is TGCGCCAGCAGCAGGGCGGACACTATCTCCTTTTCCTACGAGCAGTACTTC.

The chain links TRBV19 to TRBJ2-3, with D unresolved. The V end was cut by 6 bases, the J end by 3 bases, with 19 bases between. Germline V gene lookup returns CDR1 LNHDA and CDR2 SQIVND (reference sequence). The CDR3 spans 16 residues. CDR3 bases: TGTGCCAGTAGCCCTAGTTTAGGTCCAAGGACAGATACGCAGTATTTT. Translation: CASSPSLGPRTDTQYF.

The chain has TRBV5-4 and TRBJ1-5, with TRBD1 as a possible D gene (6 bases). Germline loops: CDR1 SGHNT, CDR2 YYREEE (reference sequence). The ends were cut back, 0 bases at V and 0 bases at J, with 13 bases in the middle. The CDR3 contains 17 residues. CDR3 sequence: CASSLAGAGNSNQPQHF. The CDR3 nucleotides read TGTGCCAGCAGCTTGGCAGGGGCCGGTAATAGCAATCAGCCCCAGCATTTT. Full variable domain (outside the CDR3, taken from reference TRBV5-4 and TRBJ1-5): ETGVTQSPTHLIKTRGQQVTLRCSSQSGHNTVSWYQQALGQGPQFIFQYYREEENGRGNFPPRFSGLQFPNYSSELNVNALELDDSALYLCASSLAGAGNSNQPQHFGDGTRLSIL.

Details on this clonotype: With a much larger clone just one base away, this may be a read error. The V call is TRBV7-2, the J call TRBJ1-3; D uncertain. The length of the CDR3 is 15 residues. Per germline, CDR1 SGHTA and CDR2 FQGNSA. In DNA, the CDR3 is TGTGCCAGCAGCTCCTATTCTCTCTCTGGAAACACCAGATATTTT. This translates into CASSSYSLSGNTRYF.